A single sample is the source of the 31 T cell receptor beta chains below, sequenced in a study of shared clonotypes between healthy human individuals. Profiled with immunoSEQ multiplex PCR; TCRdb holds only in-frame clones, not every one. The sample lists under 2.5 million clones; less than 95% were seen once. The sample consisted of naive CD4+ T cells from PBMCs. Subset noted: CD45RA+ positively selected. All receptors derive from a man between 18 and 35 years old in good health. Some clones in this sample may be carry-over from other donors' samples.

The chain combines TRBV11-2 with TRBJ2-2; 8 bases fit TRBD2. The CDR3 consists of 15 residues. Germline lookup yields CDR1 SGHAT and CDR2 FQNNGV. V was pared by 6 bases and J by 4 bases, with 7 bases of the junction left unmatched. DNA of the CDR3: TGTGCCAGCAGTCGTATTAGCGGGGCCACCGGGGAGCTGTTTTTT. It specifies CASSRISGATGELFF.

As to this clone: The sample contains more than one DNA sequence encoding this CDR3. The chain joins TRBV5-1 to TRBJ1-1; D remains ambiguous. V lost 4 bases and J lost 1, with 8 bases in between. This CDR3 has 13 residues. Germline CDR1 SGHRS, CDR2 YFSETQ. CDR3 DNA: TGCGCCAGCAGCCTTCAGCCGAACACTGAAGCTTTCTTT. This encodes CASSLQPNTEAFF.

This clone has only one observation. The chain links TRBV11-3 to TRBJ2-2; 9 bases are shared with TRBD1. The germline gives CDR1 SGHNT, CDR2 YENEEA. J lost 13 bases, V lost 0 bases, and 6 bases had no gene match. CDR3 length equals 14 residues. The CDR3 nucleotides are TGTGCCAGCAGCTTAGATGTCGGGACAGGGCGGCTGTTTTTT. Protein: CASSLDVGTGRLFF.

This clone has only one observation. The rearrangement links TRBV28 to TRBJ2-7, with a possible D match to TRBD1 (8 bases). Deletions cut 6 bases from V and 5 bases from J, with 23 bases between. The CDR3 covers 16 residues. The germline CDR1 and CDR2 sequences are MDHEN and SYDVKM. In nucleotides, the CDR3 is TGTGCCAGCAGCCACCGCGGGGGCAGGGGGCGTGACGAGCAGTACTTC. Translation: CASSHRGGRGRDEQYF. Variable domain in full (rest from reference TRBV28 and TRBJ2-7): DVKVTQSSRYLVKRTGEKVFLECVQDMDHENMFWYRQDPGLGLRLIYFSYDVKMKEKGDIPEGYSVSREKKERFSLILESASTNQTSMYLCASSHRGGRGRDEQYFGPGTRLTVT.

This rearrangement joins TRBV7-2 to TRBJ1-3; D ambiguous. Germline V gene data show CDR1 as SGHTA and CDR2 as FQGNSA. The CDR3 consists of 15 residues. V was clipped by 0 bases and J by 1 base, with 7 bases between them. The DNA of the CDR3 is TGTGCCAGCAGCTTAGCGTGGACGTCTGGAAACACCATATATTTT. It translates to CASSLAWTSGNTIYF.

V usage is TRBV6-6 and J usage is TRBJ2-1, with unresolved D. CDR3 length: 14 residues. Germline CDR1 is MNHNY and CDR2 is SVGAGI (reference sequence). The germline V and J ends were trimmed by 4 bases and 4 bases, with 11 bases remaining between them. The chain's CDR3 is CASSSPLIYNEQFF. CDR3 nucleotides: TGTGCCAGCAGTTCCCCCCTCATTTACAATGAGCAGTTCTTC.

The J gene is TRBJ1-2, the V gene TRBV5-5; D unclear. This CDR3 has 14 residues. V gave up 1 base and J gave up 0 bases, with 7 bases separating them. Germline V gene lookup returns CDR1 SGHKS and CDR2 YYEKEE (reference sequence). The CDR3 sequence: CASSLSESNYGYTF. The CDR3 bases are TGTGCCAGCAGCTTGTCAGAGTCTAACTATGGCTACACCTTC.

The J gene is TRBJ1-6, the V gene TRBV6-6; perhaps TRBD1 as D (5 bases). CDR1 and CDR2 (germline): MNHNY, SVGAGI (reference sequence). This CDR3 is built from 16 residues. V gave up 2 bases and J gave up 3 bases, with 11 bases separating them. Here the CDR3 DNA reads TGTGCCAGCAGTTACCCCAGGGAGATCTATAATTCACCCCTCCACTTT. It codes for CASSYPREIYNSPLHF.

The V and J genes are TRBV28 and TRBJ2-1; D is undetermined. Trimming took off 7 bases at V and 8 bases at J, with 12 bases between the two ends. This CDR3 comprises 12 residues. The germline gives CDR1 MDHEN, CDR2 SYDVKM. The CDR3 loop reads CASTPYGDEQFF. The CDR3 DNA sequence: TGTGCCAGCACCCCATATGGGGATGAGCAGTTCTTC.

The CDR3 protein is CAWSSGRANVLTF. CDR3 nucleotide sequence: TGTGCCTGGAGTTCTGGGCGCGCCAACGTCCTGACTTTC. The chain has TRBV30 and TRBJ2-6; the D is unclear. The CDR3 is 13 residues long. V dropped 2 bases and J dropped 7 bases, with 9 bases sitting between them. Germline-derived CDR1 and CDR2 are GTSNPN and SVGIG (reference sequence).

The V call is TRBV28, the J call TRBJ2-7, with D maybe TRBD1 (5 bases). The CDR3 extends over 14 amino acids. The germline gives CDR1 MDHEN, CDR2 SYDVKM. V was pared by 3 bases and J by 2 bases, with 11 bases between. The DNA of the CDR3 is TGTGCCAGCAGTTTTTATGCAGGGACCTACGAGCAGTACTTC. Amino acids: CASSFYAGTYEQYF.

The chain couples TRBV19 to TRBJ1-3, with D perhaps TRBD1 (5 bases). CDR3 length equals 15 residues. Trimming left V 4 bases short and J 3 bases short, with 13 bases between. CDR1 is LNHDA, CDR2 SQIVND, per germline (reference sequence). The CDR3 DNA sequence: TGTGCCAGTAGTACCCGACAGATTCTTGGAAACACCATATATTTT. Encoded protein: CASSTRQILGNTIYF.

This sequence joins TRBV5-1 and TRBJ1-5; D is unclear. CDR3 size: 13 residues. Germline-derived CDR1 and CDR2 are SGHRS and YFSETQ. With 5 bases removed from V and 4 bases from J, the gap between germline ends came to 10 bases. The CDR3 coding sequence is TGCGCCAGCAGGGTCCAGGAGAATCAGCCCCAGCATTTT. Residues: CASRVQENQPQHF. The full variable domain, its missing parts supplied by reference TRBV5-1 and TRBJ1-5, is KAGVTQTPRYLIKTRGQQVTLSCSPISGHRSVSWYQQTPGQGLQFLFEYFSETQRNKGNFPGRFSGRQFSNSRSEMNVSTLELGDSALYLCASRVQENQPQHFGDGTRLSIL.

CDR3 in DNA: TGTGCCATCAGTGACCGGAGCGGGAGCGGCACAGATACGCAGTATTTT. Protein: CAISDRSGSGTDTQYF. V gene TRBV10-3 combines with J gene TRBJ2-3; TRBD2 aligns across 8 bases. This CDR3 is 16 amino acids long. CDR1 ENHRY and CDR2 SYGVKD come from the germline V gene. J gave up 1 base and V 3 bases, and 6 bases lay outside the gene matches.

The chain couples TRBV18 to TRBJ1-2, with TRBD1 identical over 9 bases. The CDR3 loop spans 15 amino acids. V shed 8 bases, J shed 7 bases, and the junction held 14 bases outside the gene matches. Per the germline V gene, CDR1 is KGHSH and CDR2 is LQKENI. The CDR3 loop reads CASHGTGSVKGGYTF. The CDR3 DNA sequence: TGTGCCAGCCACGGGACAGGGAGTGTGAAGGGTGGCTACACCTTC.

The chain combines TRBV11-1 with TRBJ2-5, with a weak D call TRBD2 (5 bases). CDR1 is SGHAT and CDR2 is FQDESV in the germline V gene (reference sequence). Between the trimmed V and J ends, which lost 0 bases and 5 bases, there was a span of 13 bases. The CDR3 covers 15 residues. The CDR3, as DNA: TGTGCCAGCAGCTTAGCGTCCGGGGTTTTCGAGACCCAGTACTTC. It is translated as CASSLASGVFETQYF.

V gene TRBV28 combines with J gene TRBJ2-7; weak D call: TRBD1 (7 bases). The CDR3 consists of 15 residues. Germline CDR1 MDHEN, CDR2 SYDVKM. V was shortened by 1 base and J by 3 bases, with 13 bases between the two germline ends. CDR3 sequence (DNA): TGTGCCAGCAGTTTATACCGACAGGGAGGCTACGAGCAGTACTTC. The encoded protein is CASSLYRQGGYEQYF.

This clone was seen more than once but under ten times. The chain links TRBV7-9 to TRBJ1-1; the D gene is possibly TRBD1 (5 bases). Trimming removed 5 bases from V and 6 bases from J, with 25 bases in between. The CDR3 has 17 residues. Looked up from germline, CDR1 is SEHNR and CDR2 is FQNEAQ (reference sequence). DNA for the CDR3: TGTGCCAGCAGCCCTCGGCAGGTGGGCCGGGGCAGCCCTGAAGCTTTCTTT. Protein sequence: CASSPRQVGRGSPEAFF.

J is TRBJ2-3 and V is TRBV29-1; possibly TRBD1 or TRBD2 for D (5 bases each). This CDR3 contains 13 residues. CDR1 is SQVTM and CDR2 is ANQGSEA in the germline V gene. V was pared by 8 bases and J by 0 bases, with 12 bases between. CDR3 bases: TGCAGCACGGGACGGCCTAGCACAGATACGCAGTATTTT. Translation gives CSTGRPSTDTQYF.

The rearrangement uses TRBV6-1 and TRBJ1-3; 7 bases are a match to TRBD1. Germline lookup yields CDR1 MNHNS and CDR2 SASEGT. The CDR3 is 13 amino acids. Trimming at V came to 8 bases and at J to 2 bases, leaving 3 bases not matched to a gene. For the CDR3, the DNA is TGTGCCAGCCTGGACAGGACTGGAAACACCATATATTTT. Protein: CASLDRTGNTIYF.

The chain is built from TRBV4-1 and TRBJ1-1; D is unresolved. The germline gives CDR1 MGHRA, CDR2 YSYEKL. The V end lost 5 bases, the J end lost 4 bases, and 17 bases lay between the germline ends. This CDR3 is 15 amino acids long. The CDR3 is CASSGQEGWITEAFF. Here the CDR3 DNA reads TGCGCCAGCAGCGGGCAGGAGGGATGGATCACTGAAGCTTTCTTT.

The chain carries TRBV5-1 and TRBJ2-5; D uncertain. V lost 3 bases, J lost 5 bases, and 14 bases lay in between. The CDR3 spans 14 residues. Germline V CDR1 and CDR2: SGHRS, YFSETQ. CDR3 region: CASSSLSPGETQYF. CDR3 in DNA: TGCGCCAGCAGCTCACTGAGCCCCGGGGAGACCCAGTACTTC.

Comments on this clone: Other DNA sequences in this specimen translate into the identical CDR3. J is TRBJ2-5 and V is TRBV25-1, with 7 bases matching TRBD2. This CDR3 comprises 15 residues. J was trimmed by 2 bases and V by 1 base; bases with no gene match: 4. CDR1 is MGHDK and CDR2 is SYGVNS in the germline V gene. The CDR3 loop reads CASSESGRGQETQYF. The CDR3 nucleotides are TGTGCCAGCAGTGAATCAGGGCGGGGGCAAGAGACCCAGTACTTC.

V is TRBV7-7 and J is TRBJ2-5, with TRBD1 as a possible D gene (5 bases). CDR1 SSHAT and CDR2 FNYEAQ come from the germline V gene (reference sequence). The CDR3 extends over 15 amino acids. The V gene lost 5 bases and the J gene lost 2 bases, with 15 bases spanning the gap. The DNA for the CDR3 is TGTGCCAGCAGCCCTACAGGCGGACCTCAAGAGACCCAGTACTTC. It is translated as CASSPTGGPQETQYF.

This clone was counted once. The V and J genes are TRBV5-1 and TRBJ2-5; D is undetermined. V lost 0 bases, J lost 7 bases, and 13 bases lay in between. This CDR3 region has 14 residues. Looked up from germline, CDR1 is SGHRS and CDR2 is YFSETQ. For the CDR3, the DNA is TGCGCCAGCAGCTTGGGGGGAAGGGAAGGGACCCAGTACTTC. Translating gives CASSLGGREGTQYF.

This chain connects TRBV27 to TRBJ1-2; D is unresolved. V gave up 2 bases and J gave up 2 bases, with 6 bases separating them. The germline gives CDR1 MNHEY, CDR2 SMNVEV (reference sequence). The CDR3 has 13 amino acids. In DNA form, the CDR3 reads TGTGCCAGCAGTTTAAAGTCAAACTATGGCTACACCTTC. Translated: CASSLKSNYGYTF.

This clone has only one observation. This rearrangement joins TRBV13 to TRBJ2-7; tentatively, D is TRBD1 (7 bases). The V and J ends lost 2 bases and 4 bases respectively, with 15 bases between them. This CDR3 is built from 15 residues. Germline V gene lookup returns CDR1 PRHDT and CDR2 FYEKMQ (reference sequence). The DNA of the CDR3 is TGTGCCAGCAGCTTACGTGGAGGGGGCAGGTACGAGCAGTACTTC. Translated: CASSLRGGGRYEQYF.

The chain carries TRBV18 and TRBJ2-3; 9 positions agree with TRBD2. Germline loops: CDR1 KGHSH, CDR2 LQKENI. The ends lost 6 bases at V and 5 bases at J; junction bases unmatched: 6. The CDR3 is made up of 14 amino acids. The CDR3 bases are TGTGCCAGCTCTGGCGGGAGGGCTATAGATACGCAGTATTTT. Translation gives CASSGGRAIDTQYF.

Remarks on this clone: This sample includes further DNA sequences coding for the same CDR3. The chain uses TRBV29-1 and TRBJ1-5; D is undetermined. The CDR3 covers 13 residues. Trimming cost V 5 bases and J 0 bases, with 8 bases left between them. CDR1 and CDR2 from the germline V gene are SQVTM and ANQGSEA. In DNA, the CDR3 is TGCAGCGTTACGGGATCTAGCAATCAGCCCCAGCATTTT. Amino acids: CSVTGSSNQPQHF.

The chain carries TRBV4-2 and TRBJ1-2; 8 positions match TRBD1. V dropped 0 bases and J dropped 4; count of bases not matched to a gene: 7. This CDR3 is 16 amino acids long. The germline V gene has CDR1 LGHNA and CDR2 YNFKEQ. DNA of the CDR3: TGTGCCAGCAGCCAAGATCAGGGGGCGCATTCCTATGGCTACACCTTC. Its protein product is CASSQDQGAHSYGYTF.

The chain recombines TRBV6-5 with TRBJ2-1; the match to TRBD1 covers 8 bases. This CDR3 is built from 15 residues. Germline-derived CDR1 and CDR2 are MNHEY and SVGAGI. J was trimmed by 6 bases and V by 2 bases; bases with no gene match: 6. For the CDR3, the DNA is TGTGCCAGCAGTTACGTTACAGGGGGTCGCAATGAGCAGTTCTTC. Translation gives CASSYVTGGRNEQFF.